The 15 T cell receptor beta chains below all came from one sample that was sequenced in a study of radiation and T cells in renal cell carcinoma. Libraries were prepared by immunoSEQ multiplex PCR; TCRdb keeps only in-frame clonotypes and omits some of them. The sample contains fewer than 15,000 clones, about 33% of which appear only once. Regarding treatment: 15 Gy SBRT to primary tumor, nephrectomy 4 weeks later. The sequencing here drew on tumor tissue, taken from a patient whose treatment included radiotherapy and nephrectomy. These receptors were obtained from a man aged 60 to 69 with renal cell carcinoma.

A few counts support this clone. This rearrangement joins TRBV11-2 to TRBJ2-2; 7 nucleotides line up with TRBD1. This CDR3 contains 15 residues. J was trimmed by 1 base and V by 1 base; bases with no gene match: 0. Germline V gene sequence: CDR1 SGHAT, CDR2 FQNNGV. The CDR3 DNA is TGTGCCAGCAGCTTAGGGACAGGGAACACCGGGGAGCTGTTTTTT. Encoded protein: CASSLGTGNTGELFF.

Relative to its sample, this clone is medium-sized. The rearrangement uses TRBV5-6 and TRBJ1-2; weak D call: TRBD1 (5 bases). The CDR3 loop spans 13 amino acids. V shed 1 base and J shed 8 bases, with 12 bases lying between them. Per germline, CDR1 SGHDT and CDR2 YYEEEE. The CDR3 protein is CASSLPGTKGYTF. The CDR3 nucleotides are TGTGCCAGCAGCTTGCCAGGGACTAAAGGCTACACCTTC. The whole variable domain, filled in from reference TRBV5-6 and TRBJ1-2, reads DAGVTQSPTHLIKTRGQQVTLRCSPKSGHDTVSWYQQALGQGPQFIFQYYEEEERQRGNFPDRFSGHQFPNYSSELNVNALLLGDSALYLCASSLPGTKGYTFGSGTRLTVV.

The V call is TRBV5-1, the J call TRBJ2-1; 10 positions agree with TRBD1. J lost 5 bases, V lost 2 bases, and 4 bases had no gene match. From germline, CDR1 is SGHRS and CDR2 YFSETQ. The CDR3 length is 15 residues. CDR3 nucleotide sequence: TGCGCCAGCAGCTTAACCGGGACAGGGGACAATGAGCAGTTCTTC. Protein product: CASSLTGTGDNEQFF. The entire variable domain, with the rest obtained from reference TRBV5-1 and TRBJ2-1, is as follows: KAGVTQTPRYLIKTRGQQVTLSCSPISGHRSVSWYQQTPGQGLQFLFEYFSETQRNKGNFPGRFSGRQFSNSRSEMNVSTLELGDSALYLCASSLTGTGDNEQFFGPGTRLTVL.

This clone has a single count. The rearrangement uses TRBV4-2 and TRBJ2-1, with 9 bases identical to TRBD2. Trimming removed 0 bases from V and 4 bases from J; junction bases left unmatched: 7. The germline V gene has CDR1 LGHNA and CDR2 YNFKEQ. The CDR3 is 17 amino acids. CDR3: CASSQEPVAGVYNEQFF. The DNA for the CDR3 is TGTGCCAGCAGCCAAGAACCCGTAGCGGGAGTTTACAATGAGCAGTTCTTC.

This clone was picked up a small number of times. V and J are TRBV9 and TRBJ2-3; a possible D gene is TRBD1 (5 bases). The CDR3 sequence is 15 residues long. The germline gives CDR1 SGDLS, CDR2 YYNGEE. V lost 0 bases to trimming and J lost 6 bases, with 14 bases between them. CDR3 sequence: CASSVEGRLFDTQYF. The CDR3 bases are TGTGCCAGCAGCGTAGAGGGGCGGCTTTTCGATACGCAGTATTTT.

This clone has only a few counts. CDR3 nucleotides: TGTGCCAGCAGTTACAGGGGAATCACAGATACGCAGTATTTT. It translates to CASSYRGITDTQYF. V is TRBV27 and J is TRBJ2-3, with TRBD1 matching 7 bases. Germline CDR1 reads MNHEY; CDR2 reads SMNVEV (reference sequence). With 4 bases clipped from V and 2 bases from J, the junction kept 3 bases outside the gene matches. The CDR3 runs 14 residues.

V and J are TRBV7-6 and TRBJ1-6, with D maybe TRBD1 (5 bases). With 1 base removed from V and 9 bases from J, the gap between germline ends came to 13 bases. Germline V gene sequence: CDR1 SGHVS, CDR2 FNYEAQ. The CDR3 extends over 15 amino acids. CDR3 DNA sequence: TGTGCCAGCAGCTTAGAGGCAGGGATGGGTTCACCCCTCCACTTT. This gives the protein CASSLEAGMGSPLHF. The variable domain in full, completed from reference TRBV7-6 and TRBJ1-6, reads GAGVSQSPRYKVTKRGQDVALRCDPISGHVSLYWYRQALGQGPEFLTYFNYEAQQDKSGLPNDRFSAERPEGSISTLTIQRTEQRDSAMYRCASSLEAGMGSPLHFGNGTRLTVT.

V is TRBV4-3 and J is TRBJ2-5, with D maybe TRBD2 (6 bases). V was clipped by 1 base and J by 4 bases, with 7 bases between them. Germline V gene lookup returns CDR1 LGHNA and CDR2 YSLEER. The CDR3 has 13 amino acids. The CDR3 loop reads CASSQVGGETQYF. The DNA for the CDR3 is TGCGCCAGCAGCCAAGTGGGGGGAGAGACCCAGTACTTC.

This clone appeared a few times. The V gene is TRBV10-3, the J gene TRBJ2-7; D might be TRBD1 (6 bases). The CDR3 spans 15 residues. The V end was cut by 6 bases, the J end by 0 bases, with 15 bases between. Germline CDR1 reads ENHRY; CDR2 reads SYGVKD. The CDR3 region has the DNA TGTGCCATCAGACAGGGTCTGGGAGTCTCCTACGAGCAGTACGTC. Translation gives CAIRQGLGVSYEQYV.

This clone showed up just a few times. This CDR3 is also generated by other DNA sequences in the sample. This chain uses TRBV9 with TRBJ1-6; D is possibly TRBD1 (6 bases). CDR3 length equals 13 residues. Germline-derived CDR1 and CDR2 are SGDLS and YYNGEE. Trimming shortened V by 4 bases and J by 6 bases, and 8 bases separated the two germline ends. The CDR3 sequence: CASSPRGNSPLHF. Written as DNA, the CDR3 is TGTGCCAGCAGCCCCAGGGGTAATTCACCCCTCCACTTT.

This clone was recorded a few times. The chain joins TRBV30 to TRBJ1-2, with D perhaps matching TRBD1 (5 bases). Trimming took 4 bases from V and 5 from J, leaving 14 bases between them. The CDR3 length is 13 residues. Per the germline V gene, CDR1 is GTSNPN and CDR2 is SVGIG (reference sequence). DNA for the CDR3: TGTGCCTGGAATCCGGGGGGAGATTATGGCTACACCTTC. Translated: CAWNPGGDYGYTF.

This clone appeared a few times. V is TRBV11-2 and J is TRBJ2-7; D gene uncertain. V was trimmed by 5 bases and J by 2 bases, leaving 7 bases between them. CDR1 and CDR2 from the germline V gene are SGHAT and FQNNGV. There are 12 residues in the CDR3. The CDR3 nucleotides are TGTGCCAGCAGCCATGGCCCCTACGAGCAGTACTTC. It codes for CASSHGPYEQYF.

This clone appeared once. The chain has TRBV27 and TRBJ2-7, with 7 bases lining up with TRBD1. V trimming: 4 bases; J trimming: 2 bases; junction bases outside the gene matches: 5. CDR3 length: 14 residues. The V gene's germline CDR1 is MNHEY and CDR2 SMNVEV (reference sequence). Here the CDR3 reads CASSSYRGAYEQYV. In DNA form, the CDR3 reads TGTGCCAGCAGTTCGTACAGGGGCGCCTACGAGCAGTACGTC.

By frequency in the sample, this clone is medium-sized. The chain is built from TRBV7-8 and TRBJ2-1; perhaps TRBD2 as D (6 bases). The CDR3 loop spans 12 amino acids. V was trimmed by 2 bases and J by 7 bases, leaving 6 bases between them. The germline gives CDR1 SGHVS, CDR2 FQNEAQ. CDR3 sequence reads: CASSLLANEQFF. Here the CDR3 DNA reads TGTGCCAGCAGCTTACTAGCGAATGAGCAGTTCTTC.

CDR3 DNA: TGTGTCAGAAGCCCTGGCACCACAGGGGGGCATGGCTACACCTTC. It encodes CVRSPGTTGGHGYTF. The chain joins TRBV7-5 to TRBJ1-2; TRBD1, as called in the table, went unchecked against the DNA. TRBV7-5 is shown as a pseudogene. CDR3 length equals 15 residues.